The next 2 T cell receptor beta chains were all read from a single sample in a study of CD8+ T cells in alopecia areata. Extraction and reverse transcription of RNA yielded cDNA as the sequencing template. Sequenced by immunoSEQ multiplex PCR; TCRdb stores in-frame clones only, minus some. Among fewer than 90,000 clones, just over 50% were seen once, and the ten largest hold roughly 5.6%. The specimen sequenced was NKG2D-high CD8+ T cells sorted from blood. The receptors were sampled from a human donor with alopecia areata.

There are a few counts of this clone. The V and J genes are TRBV29-1 and TRBJ2-7; D unclear. The germline CDR1 and CDR2 sequences are SQVTM and ANQGSEA. The CDR3 is made up of 13 amino acids. V shed 0 bases and J shed 3 bases, with 9 bases lying between them. In DNA form, the CDR3 reads TGCAGCGTTGAAGAACAGTTGAACTACGAGCAGTACTTC. Translating it yields CSVEEQLNYEQYF.

The chain is built from TRBV12-5 and TRBJ2-2; D remains unclear. V lost 2 bases, J lost 2 bases, and 6 bases lay in between. Germline V gene lookup returns CDR1 LGHNT and CDR2 FRNRAP. This CDR3 spans 14 amino acids. The CDR3 reads CASGLLENTGELFF. CDR3 nucleotides: TGTGCTAGTGGTTTGTTAGAAAACACCGGGGAGCTGTTTTTT.